A single TCR beta chain is shown here with its context. The junction departs from the called germline gene at one end, perhaps through a read error. The assay was immunoSEQ multiplex PCR, and TCRdb's table has in-frame clones only and misses some. The data contain some 200,000 clones, less than 90% of them singletons. This sample is drawn from a study of blood T cell repertoires in COVID-19. Study background: Two negative PCRs, clearance, or symptom resolution characterized the recovered Cohort 3 donors.

Per the germline V gene, CDR1 is SGHNT and CDR2 is YYREEE (reference sequence). This CDR3 has 14 residues. Those who participated ranged in age from roughly 18 to 89 years and resided in about two dozen US areas. V and J are TRBV5-4 and TRBJ1-6; 10 nucleotides line up with TRBD1. This clonotype was obtained from a woman aged 50 to 60 in a cohort exposed to, infected with or recovered from COVID-19 (not recorded which). The sample was PBMCs or T cells enriched from blood (not recorded which). This CDR3 reads CATSRDRGFSPLHF. For the CDR3, the DNA is TGTGCCACCAGCCGGGACAGGGGATTTTCACCCCTCCACTTT.